The entry below describes one TCR beta chain. This entry belongs to a study of control samples from healthy donors and cancer patients. TCRdb's table, derived via immunoSEQ multiplex PCR, lists solely in-frame clones and lacks some. This table has 150,000 or so clones, more than 85% appearing once. Per germline, CDR1 SGHRS and CDR2 YFSETQ. Between the trimmed V and J ends, which lost 3 bases and 0 bases, there was a span of 13 bases. The length of the CDR3 is 16 residues. Sequencing used blood. The clonotype originates from a young man in good health. The chain joins TRBV5-1 to TRBJ1-3, with D possibly TRBD1 on 5 matching bases. CDR3 amino acids: CASSWGDGYSGNTIYF. The CDR3 DNA reads TGCGCCAGCAGCTGGGGGGACGGTTACTCTGGAAACACCATATATTTT.